Reported below is one T cell receptor beta chain. The antigen is not known. The data originate from a study of T cell responses to AZD1222 COVID-19 vaccine. Overall study results and limits: CD4 TCRs linked to vaccination spanned spike, dominating at 160-218 and 743-854. Spike-specific TCR breadth and depth rose after two AZD1222 doses. It should be noted that donors were predominantly white British and more often female, and clonal diversity was possibly underestimated. At baseline, just a handful of AZD1222 recipients tested seropositive.

Trimming removed 3 bases from V and 4 bases from J, with 15 bases in between. This CDR3 has 15 amino acids. In germline, CDR1 is KGHDR, CDR2 SFDVKD. Sequenced by immunoSEQ multiplex PCR; TCRdb stores in-frame clones only, minus some. The profile shows 85,000 to 90,000 clones, approximately 86% of them singletons. The V and J genes are TRBV24-1 and TRBJ2-7; D tentatively fits TRBD1 or TRBD2 (5 bases each). Sequences were derived from peripheral blood, sampled on day 0 of MenACWY control vaccination. This clonotype was sampled from an adult in good health. CDR3 nucleotide sequence: TGTGCCACCAGTGATGGGGACGGCCATCGGTACGAGCAGTACTTC. Translated: CATSDGDGHRYEQYF.